This is a list of T cell receptor beta chains from one sample in a study of cytomegalovirus exposure and HLA in healthy donors. Repertoires were generated with immunoSEQ multiplex PCR, while TCRdb's copy carries only in-frame clones and drops some. The sample holds around 280,000 clones, around 90% seen once. The source material was PBMCs. The receptors come from a woman aged 18-29 years in good health and CMV-seronegative. CDR3s include the opening cysteine and the closing phenylalanine or tryptophan. Each record gives: V gene, clone size, J gene, D gene, CDR3 protein, CDR3 DNA. A D gene is named only where the DNA matches it firmly. Clone size is not always given. Where it is, it says once, few, many or a class for expanded clones.

v_gene: TRBV5-4
abundance: -
j_gene: TRBJ1-2
d_gene: -
CDR3aa: CASSADSNYGYTF
CDR3nt: TGTGCCAGCAGCGCGGACAGTAACTATGGCTACACCTTC

v_gene: TRBV5-1
abundance: -
j_gene: TRBJ1-2
d_gene: -
CDR3aa: CASSFSLREAGYTF
CDR3nt: TGCGCCAGCAGCTTCTCCCTCCGGGAGGCTGGCTACACCTTC

v_gene: TRBV18
abundance: -
j_gene: TRBJ1-2
d_gene: -
CDR3aa: CASSPIDRLYGYTF
CDR3nt: TGTGCCAGCTCACCAATCGACAGATTATATGGCTACACCTTC

v_gene: TRBV25-1
abundance: few
j_gene: TRBJ2-3
d_gene: TRBD2
CDR3aa: CASSDAGETDTQYF
CDR3nt: TGTGCCAGCAGTGATGCGGGGGAGACAGATACGCAGTATTTT

v_gene: TRBV5-6
abundance: -
j_gene: TRBJ1-2
d_gene: -
CDR3aa: CASSPGQINYGYTF
CDR3nt: TGTGCCAGCAGCCCAGGACAGATTAACTATGGCTACACCTTC

v_gene: TRBV28
abundance: -
j_gene: TRBJ1-2
d_gene: -
CDR3aa: CASRDTANYGYTF
CDR3nt: TGTGCCAGCAGGGACACAGCTAACTATGGCTACACCTTC

v_gene: TRBV11-2
abundance: -
j_gene: TRBJ2-7
d_gene: TRBD1
CDR3aa: CASSSPDRPLETYF
CDR3nt: TGTGCCAGCAGCTCCCCGGACAGGCCATTGGAGACGTACTTC

v_gene: TRBV7-2
abundance: -
j_gene: TRBJ1-2
d_gene: -
CDR3aa: CASSSYLNTKANYGYTF
CDR3nt: TGTGCCAGCAGCTCCTACCTAAATACTAAAGCTAACTATGGCTACACCTTC

v_gene: TRBV4-2
abundance: -
j_gene: TRBJ2-1
d_gene: TRBD2
CDR3aa: CASSQDQAGGGGEQFF
CDR3nt: TGTGCCAGCAGCCAAGATCAAGCGGGGGGCGGGGGTGAGCAGTTCTTC

v_gene: TRBV6-4
abundance: once
j_gene: TRBJ2-1
d_gene: TRBD2
CDR3aa: CASSDSGLAHEQFF
CDR3nt: TGTGCCAGCAGTGACTCAGGACTAGCCCATGAGCAGTTCTTC

v_gene: TRBV15
abundance: -
j_gene: TRBJ2-7
d_gene: TRBD1
CDR3aa: CATSPGQGAHEQYF
CDR3nt: TGTGCCACCAGCCCCGGACAGGGGGCCCACGAGCAGTACTTC

v_gene: TRBV27
abundance: -
j_gene: TRBJ2-3
d_gene: TRBD2
CDR3aa: CASGGGSVVDTQYF
CDR3nt: TGTGCCAGCGGGGGAGGGTCTGTTGTGGATACGCAGTATTTT

v_gene: TRBV4-2
abundance: -
j_gene: TRBJ2-7
d_gene: -
CDR3aa: CASSRAQRPEGLEQYF
CDR3nt: TGTGCCAGCAGCCGAGCCCAACGTCCTGAGGGCCTCGAGCAGTACTTC

v_gene: TRBV6-1
abundance: -
j_gene: TRBJ1-5
d_gene: -
CDR3aa: CASSGVWSSNQPQHF
CDR3nt: TGTGCCAGCAGTGGCGTATGGAGTAGCAATCAGCCCCAGCATTTT

v_gene: TRBV7-2
abundance: -
j_gene: TRBJ1-3
d_gene: TRBD1
CDR3aa: CASSLGGTGLLFGNTIYF
CDR3nt: TGTGCCAGCAGCTTAGGGGGGACAGGGCTACTTTTCGGAAACACCATATATTTT

v_gene: TRBV7-9
abundance: -
j_gene: TRBJ2-1
d_gene: -
CDR3aa: CASSFPLSEQFF
CDR3nt: TGTGCCAGCAGCTTCCCGCTCAGTGAGCAGTTCTTC

v_gene: TRBV12-5
abundance: -
j_gene: TRBJ2-1
d_gene: TRBD2
CDR3aa: CASGLVTSGVLNEQFF
CDR3nt: TGTGCTAGTGGTTTGGTAACTAGCGGGGTTCTCAATGAGCAGTTCTTC

v_gene: TRBV7-2
abundance: once
j_gene: TRBJ2-1
d_gene: -
CDR3aa: CASSFHSANEQFF
CDR3nt: TGTGCCAGCAGCTTTCATAGCGCGAATGAGCAGTTCTTC

v_gene: TRBV12-5
abundance: -
j_gene: TRBJ1-1
d_gene: TRBD1
CDR3aa: CASGLVLPQQGKAFF
CDR3nt: TGTGCTAGTGGTTTGGTACTCCCCCAACAGGGGAAAGCTTTCTTT

v_gene: TRBV4-1
abundance: -
j_gene: TRBJ1-2
d_gene: -
CDR3aa: CASSQHSLYGYTF
CDR3nt: TGCGCCAGCAGCCAACACAGTCTCTATGGCTACACCTTC

v_gene: TRBV6-1
abundance: -
j_gene: TRBJ1-2
d_gene: -
CDR3aa: CASSPRTDYGYTF
CDR3nt: TGTGCCAGCAGCCCACGGACAGACTATGGCTACACCTTC

v_gene: TRBV5-1
abundance: -
j_gene: TRBJ2-1
d_gene: -
CDR3aa: CASSLAVTLSSYNEQFF
CDR3nt: TGCGCCAGCAGCTTGGCTGTCACCTTGAGCTCCTACAATGAGCAGTTCTTC

v_gene: TRBV4-1
abundance: -
j_gene: TRBJ1-2
d_gene: TRBD1
CDR3aa: CASRTGGQGYGYTF
CDR3nt: TGCGCCAGCAGAACAGGGGGCCAAGGCTATGGCTACACCTTC

v_gene: TRBV5-1
abundance: -
j_gene: TRBJ1-5
d_gene: TRBD1
CDR3aa: CASSADREGGQPQHF
CDR3nt: TGCGCCAGCAGCGCGGACAGGGAAGGGGGTCAGCCCCAGCATTTT

v_gene: TRBV2
abundance: -
j_gene: TRBJ2-2
d_gene: -
CDR3aa: CASKVGQAGELFF
CDR3nt: TGTGCCAGCAAGGTGGGGCAGGCCGGGGAGCTGTTTTTT

v_gene: TRBV7-2
abundance: once
j_gene: TRBJ1-2
d_gene: TRBD1
CDR3aa: CASSLDGLAGTAYGYTF
CDR3nt: TGTGCCAGCAGCTTAGATGGTCTTGCAGGGACAGCATATGGCTACACCTTC

v_gene: TRBV13
abundance: -
j_gene: TRBJ2-7
d_gene: -
CDR3aa: CASSLDRGPEQYF
CDR3nt: TGTGCCAGCAGCCTGGACAGAGGGCCCGAGCAGTACTTC

v_gene: TRBV7-6
abundance: -
j_gene: TRBJ2-3
d_gene: TRBD1
CDR3aa: CASSLRGLGTDTQYF
CDR3nt: TGTGCCAGCAGCTTGAGGGGGCTGGGCACAGATACGCAGTATTTT

v_gene: TRBV5-1
abundance: -
j_gene: TRBJ1-3
d_gene: -
CDR3aa: CASSLGSTGSGNTIYF
CDR3nt: TGCGCCAGCAGCTTGGGATCCACAGGGTCTGGAAACACCATATATTTT

v_gene: TRBV6-5
abundance: -
j_gene: TRBJ2-4
d_gene: -
CDR3aa: CASSYQQTTRNIQYF
CDR3nt: TGTGCCAGCAGTTACCAACAGACTACCAGAAACATTCAGTACTTC

v_gene: TRBV7-2
abundance: -
j_gene: TRBJ2-1
d_gene: -
CDR3aa: CASSFSRDNEQFF
CDR3nt: TGTGCCAGCAGCTTCAGCCGGGACAATGAGCAGTTCTTC

v_gene: TRBV27
abundance: -
j_gene: TRBJ1-6
d_gene: TRBD1
CDR3aa: CASRSSTGSFPLHF
CDR3nt: TGTGCCAGCAGGTCCTCGACAGGGTCCTTTCCCCTCCACTTT

v_gene: TRBV6-1
abundance: -
j_gene: TRBJ2-3
d_gene: TRBD2
CDR3aa: CASSEGGGAADTQYF
CDR3nt: TGTGCCAGCAGTGAAGGCGGGGGGGCGGCAGATACGCAGTATTTT

v_gene: TRBV2
abundance: -
j_gene: TRBJ2-5
d_gene: TRBD2
CDR3aa: CASSVRTSETQYF
CDR3nt: TGTGCCAGCAGTGTTCGGACTAGTGAGACCCAGTACTTC

v_gene: TRBV25-1
abundance: -
j_gene: TRBJ2-5
d_gene: TRBD1
CDR3aa: CASSATGFEETQYF
CDR3nt: TGTGCCAGCAGTGCGACAGGGTTCGAAGAGACCCAGTACTTC

v_gene: TRBV19
abundance: -
j_gene: TRBJ1-5
d_gene: -
CDR3aa: CASSIDTRGSANQPQHF
CDR3nt: TGTGCCAGTAGTATAGACACGAGAGGGTCGGCGAATCAGCCCCAGCATTTT

v_gene: TRBV5-1
abundance: -
j_gene: TRBJ2-7
d_gene: TRBD2
CDR3aa: CASSPGLAGESYEQYF
CDR3nt: TGCGCCAGCAGCCCAGGACTAGCGGGGGAATCCTACGAGCAGTACTTC

v_gene: TRBV14
abundance: -
j_gene: TRBJ1-2
d_gene: -
CDR3aa: CASSQDTGTFSSNGYTF
CDR3nt: TGTGCCAGCAGCCAAGATACAGGAACCTTCTCCTCTAACGGCTACACCTTC

v_gene: TRBV4-2
abundance: once
j_gene: TRBJ2-1
d_gene: -
CDR3aa: CASSQDPQGGLNEQFF
CDR3nt: TGTGCCAGCAGCCAAGATCCCCAGGGGGGCCTCAATGAGCAGTTCTTC

v_gene: TRBV27
abundance: -
j_gene: TRBJ1-2
d_gene: -
CDR3aa: CASSSGTSYGYTF
CDR3nt: TGTGCCAGCAGTTCCGGGACAAGCTATGGCTACACCTTC

v_gene: TRBV25-1
abundance: -
j_gene: TRBJ1-6
d_gene: -
CDR3aa: CASSEWGREDNSPLHF
CDR3nt: TGTGCCAGCAGTGAATGGGGTAGGGAGGACAATTCACCCCTCCACTTT